Listed below are T cell receptor beta chains from one sample, sequenced in a study of T cell responses to AZD1222 COVID-19 vaccine. Assay: immunoSEQ multiplex PCR; the TCRdb copy retains only in-frame clones and omits some. Of about 110,000 clones in the sample, around 95% were seen once. Sequencing was performed on peripheral blood, taken on day 0 of AZD1222 vaccination. Receptor source: an adult in good health. Each CDR3 is given with its conserved first and last residue. Fields, in order: J gene, D gene, clone size, V gene, CDR3 DNA, CDR3 protein. D genes are given only for firm matches. Some rows have no size entry. The others give once, few or many, or a class for an expanded clone.

j_call: TRBJ1-1
d_call: .
clone_size: .
v_call: TRBV19
cdr3_nt: TGTGCCAGTAGGGCAGGGCACACTGAAGCTTTCTTT
cdr3_aa: CASRAGHTEAFF

j_call: TRBJ1-1
d_call: .
clone_size: .
v_call: TRBV6-6
cdr3_nt: TGTGCCAGCAGCCGCCTTTTCGACGGGAACACTGAAGCTTTCTTT
cdr3_aa: CASSRLFDGNTEAFF

j_call: TRBJ2-1
d_call: .
clone_size: .
v_call: TRBV6-5
cdr3_nt: TGTGCCAGTCAGGGGAGGAGAGTTGAGCAGTTCTTC
cdr3_aa: CASQGRRVEQFF

j_call: TRBJ1-6
d_call: .
clone_size: .
v_call: TRBV7-9
cdr3_nt: TGTGCCAGCAGCGCGCTACCCTCACCCCTCCACTTT
cdr3_aa: CASSALPSPLHF

j_call: TRBJ2-7
d_call: .
clone_size: .
v_call: TRBV7-2
cdr3_nt: TGTGCCAGCAGCTCGGGAGCCTACGAGCAGTACTTC
cdr3_aa: CASSSGAYEQYF

j_call: TRBJ1-2
d_call: TRBD1
clone_size: .
v_call: TRBV7-2
cdr3_nt: TGTGCCAGCAGCTTCTGGCCGGGACAGGGGTATGGCTACACCTTC
cdr3_aa: CASSFWPGQGYGYTF

j_call: TRBJ1-2
d_call: .
clone_size: .
v_call: TRBV28
cdr3_nt: TGTGCCAGCAGTTCCCTCGTCTATGGCTACACCTTC
cdr3_aa: CASSSLVYGYTF

j_call: TRBJ1-1
d_call: .
clone_size: .
v_call: TRBV19
cdr3_nt: TGTGCCAGTAGTATGAGGGGGGGAGGGACTGAAGCTTTCTTT
cdr3_aa: CASSMRGGGTEAFF

j_call: TRBJ2-4
d_call: .
clone_size: .
v_call: TRBV28
cdr3_nt: TGTGCCAGCAGTTTATCCAAAAACATTCAGTACTTC
cdr3_aa: CASSLSKNIQYF

j_call: TRBJ1-6
d_call: .
clone_size: once
v_call: TRBV2
cdr3_nt: TGTGCCAGCAGTGAAATGGGAGGGGGTTCACCCCTCCACTTT
cdr3_aa: CASSEMGGGSPLHF

j_call: TRBJ1-2
d_call: TRBD1
clone_size: .
v_call: TRBV19
cdr3_nt: TGTGCCAGTAGTCCTGGGACAGACTATGGCTACACCTTC
cdr3_aa: CASSPGTDYGYTF

j_call: TRBJ1-3
d_call: .
clone_size: .
v_call: TRBV18
cdr3_nt: TGTGCCAGCTCACCGCTTAACGACAGAGCCTCTGGAAACACCATATATTTT
cdr3_aa: CASSPLNDRASGNTIYF

j_call: TRBJ2-1
d_call: .
clone_size: .
v_call: TRBV10-1
cdr3_nt: TGCGCCAGCAGCCCCATTAGAGAAAACAATGAGCAGTTCTTC
cdr3_aa: CASSPIRENNEQFF

j_call: TRBJ1-1
d_call: .
clone_size: .
v_call: TRBV5-6
cdr3_nt: TGTGCCAGCAGCTCAGAGGGGGATGGCGAGAACACTGAAGCTTTCTTT
cdr3_aa: CASSSEGDGENTEAFF

j_call: TRBJ2-1
d_call: TRBD2
clone_size: .
v_call: TRBV10-3
cdr3_nt: TGTGCCATCAGGCAGAACGAGGGCGGGGGTGATGAGCAGTTCTTC
cdr3_aa: CAIRQNEGGGDEQFF

j_call: TRBJ2-3
d_call: TRBD2
clone_size: .
v_call: TRBV11-1
cdr3_nt: TGTGCCAGCAGCTTGGCGGGGGGAAGCACAGATACGCAGTATTTT
cdr3_aa: CASSLAGGSTDTQYF

j_call: TRBJ1-1
d_call: .
clone_size: .
v_call: TRBV5-8
cdr3_nt: TGTGCCAGCAGCTACGATACGGGAATGAACACTGAAGCTTTCTTT
cdr3_aa: CASSYDTGMNTEAFF

j_call: TRBJ2-5
d_call: .
clone_size: .
v_call: TRBV10-1
cdr3_nt: TGCGCCAGCAGTCCTCTACGCTCGGCGGGCCTCCTACGGTACCAAGAGACCCAGTACTTC
cdr3_aa: CASSPLRSAGLLRYQETQYF

j_call: TRBJ1-5
d_call: .
clone_size: .
v_call: TRBV6-5
cdr3_nt: TGTGCCAGCACTTTCCTGGGAGGGGATCAGCCCCAGCATTTT
cdr3_aa: CASTFLGGDQPQHF

j_call: TRBJ2-2
d_call: .
clone_size: .
v_call: TRBV27
cdr3_nt: TGTGCCAGCAGTTTATCTGTGCCCGGGGAGCTGTTTTTT
cdr3_aa: CASSLSVPGELFF

j_call: TRBJ1-1
d_call: .
clone_size: once
v_call: TRBV10-3
cdr3_nt: TGTGCCATCAGTGGTCTGACAGGCGGGAACACTGAAGCTTTCTTT
cdr3_aa: CAISGLTGGNTEAFF

j_call: TRBJ1-2
d_call: .
clone_size: .
v_call: TRBV6-5
cdr3_nt: TGTGCCAGCAAGGTCTTGGGGGTTGACTATGGCTACACCTTC
cdr3_aa: CASKVLGVDYGYTF

j_call: TRBJ2-7
d_call: .
clone_size: once
v_call: TRBV2
cdr3_nt: TGTGCCAGCAGTGACGACAGGTCAAGCTCCTACGAGCAGTACTTC
cdr3_aa: CASSDDRSSSYEQYF

j_call: TRBJ1-6
d_call: .
clone_size: once
v_call: TRBV5-8
cdr3_nt: TGTGCCAGCAGCTTGAGGGTGGACTTT
cdr3_aa: CASSLRVDF

j_call: TRBJ1-1
d_call: .
clone_size: .
v_call: TRBV12-3/TRBV12-4
cdr3_nt: TGTGCCAGCAGTCAGGGAGGGGCTGAAGCTTTCTTT
cdr3_aa: CASSQGGAEAFF

j_call: TRBJ2-2
d_call: .
clone_size: .
v_call: TRBV10-3
cdr3_nt: TGTGCCATCAGTGAGGCCGGTCCGGAAACCGGGGAGCTGTTTTTT
cdr3_aa: CAISEAGPETGELFF

j_call: TRBJ1-2
d_call: .
clone_size: .
v_call: TRBV6-2/TRBV6-3
cdr3_nt: TGTGCCAGCAGTTACCTAACGCGGGGGAACTATGGCTACACCTTC
cdr3_aa: CASSYLTRGNYGYTF

j_call: TRBJ1-2
d_call: TRBD1
clone_size: .
v_call: TRBV27
cdr3_nt: TGTGCCAGCAGTCCTAGTCCGGGACAGAGAAACTATGGCTACACCTTC
cdr3_aa: CASSPSPGQRNYGYTF

j_call: TRBJ1-4
d_call: .
clone_size: .
v_call: TRBV12-3/TRBV12-4
cdr3_nt: TGTGCCAGCAGTAGGAGTGGAAACGAAAAACTGTTTTTT
cdr3_aa: CASSRSGNEKLFF

j_call: TRBJ2-7
d_call: TRBD1
clone_size: .
v_call: TRBV3-1/TRBV3-2
cdr3_nt: TGTGCCAGCAGCGATATAGGTGCCGACAGGGGATCGTATGAGCAGTACTTC
cdr3_aa: CASSDIGADRGSYEQYF

j_call: TRBJ2-3
d_call: TRBD2
clone_size: .
v_call: TRBV4-1
cdr3_nt: TGCGCCAGCAGCCCGGGGGGATACACAGATACGCAGTATTTT
cdr3_aa: CASSPGGYTDTQYF

j_call: TRBJ2-5
d_call: .
clone_size: .
v_call: TRBV2
cdr3_nt: TGTGCCAGCAGTGGGCAGACCCAAGAGACCCAGTACTTC
cdr3_aa: CASSGQTQETQYF

j_call: TRBJ2-1
d_call: TRBD2
clone_size: .
v_call: TRBV6-5
cdr3_nt: TGTGCCAGCAGTCCAGGGACTAGCTTTAGCCATGAGCAGTTCTTC
cdr3_aa: CASSPGTSFSHEQFF

j_call: TRBJ2-7
d_call: .
clone_size: .
v_call: TRBV27
cdr3_nt: TGTGCCAGCAGTTTGGGTAACTCTTACGAGCAGTACTTC
cdr3_aa: CASSLGNSYEQYF

j_call: TRBJ1-2
d_call: .
clone_size: .
v_call: TRBV10-3
cdr3_nt: TGTGCCATCAGTGAGCCCAACCGGGATAACTATGGCTACACCTTC
cdr3_aa: CAISEPNRDNYGYTF

j_call: TRBJ2-3
d_call: TRBD2
clone_size: .
v_call: TRBV10-3
cdr3_nt: TGTGCCATCAGGGACACGGGGAGCGGGGCCTACACAGATACGCAGTATTTT
cdr3_aa: CAIRDTGSGAYTDTQYF

j_call: TRBJ1-1
d_call: TRBD1
clone_size: .
v_call: TRBV2
cdr3_nt: TGTGCCAGCAAGGGGGACAGGGGGGTTTTGCGGGCTTTCTTT
cdr3_aa: CASKGDRGVLRAFF

j_call: TRBJ2-1
d_call: TRBD2
clone_size: .
v_call: TRBV28
cdr3_nt: TGTGCCAGCAGTTTTCGCGGACTAGCGGGAGGGCCAGGTGAGCAGTTCTTC
cdr3_aa: CASSFRGLAGGPGEQFF

j_call: TRBJ2-4
d_call: TRBD1
clone_size: .
v_call: TRBV19
cdr3_nt: TGTGCCAGTAGGGGACAGGGGGCCTCCACGGACATTCAGTACTTC
cdr3_aa: CASRGQGASTDIQYF

j_call: TRBJ1-1
d_call: TRBD1
clone_size: .
v_call: TRBV28
cdr3_nt: TGTGCCAGCAGGACGACAGGGGTGAACACTGAAGCTTTCTTT
cdr3_aa: CASRTTGVNTEAFF

j_call: TRBJ1-2
d_call: TRBD1
clone_size: .
v_call: TRBV5-4
cdr3_nt: TGTGCCAGCAGCTTTACAGGGGAAATATGGAGCTACACCTTC
cdr3_aa: CASSFTGEIWSYTF

j_call: TRBJ2-3
d_call: .
clone_size: .
v_call: TRBV12-3/TRBV12-4
cdr3_nt: TGTGCCAGCAGTACTAGCACAGATACGCAGTATTTT
cdr3_aa: CASSTSTDTQYF